Below, one T cell receptor beta chain is given with its context. Seattle patient enrollment occurred during active infection, with longitudinal follow-up thereafter. This specimen belongs to a study of blood T cell repertoires in COVID-19. As for the study in general: Samples of COVID-19 (acute and convalescent) were obtained from the United States, Italy and Spain.

The V and J ends lost 6 bases and 6 bases respectively, with 14 bases between them. Germline CDR1 is KGHSH and CDR2 is LQKENI. This CDR3 region has 14 residues. Per the authors' pipeline: Estimated nucleated cell counts came from reference gene primer amplification. Data came from immunoSEQ multiplex PCR; TCRdb stores just in-frame clones and leaves some out. V and J calls plus clone size are reproduced from that table; the DNA served to infer D and trimming. The data hold around 270,000 clones, with about 90% observed a single time. Specimen: peripheral blood. This clonotype was obtained from a person under 30 with COVID-19, enrolled during active disease. This chain uses TRBV18 with TRBJ1-4, with a weak D call TRBD1 (6 bases). The CDR3, as DNA: TGTGCCAGCTCCCACCGGGACAAGCATGAAAAACTGTTTTTT. Encoded protein: CASSHRDKHEKLFF.